What follows is one TCR beta chain and its context. The antigen is undetermined. A junction end diverges from the germline sequence, so it may reflect a read error. The sample originates from a study of tumor-infiltrating lymphocytes in primary liver carcinoma. Study-level information: The five patients, who were men and women, ranged in age from 30 to 69 years. Sequencing of the samples generated roughly 3.65 to 8 million productive TCRbeta reads, with similar yields across tissue types.

Total RNA (approximately 500 ng) served as template for TCR beta cDNA synthesis primed by a constant-region primer. Employing slightly modified ARM-PCR, three nested multiplex PCR rounds were run, and these gave rise to the TCR beta libraries. In the first two PCR rounds, TRBV1-TRBV30 forward primers were paired with a C-beta reverse primer, and each round lasted approximately 9 cycles. TCRdb reprocessed the multiplex PCR reads via MiXCR and lists one record per CDR3 protein. The sample contains tens of thousands of distinct CDR3 sequences, approximately 71% of which appear only once. From roughly 20-30 mg of unsorted bulk tissue, DNA and RNA were co-extracted together. Per the germline V gene, CDR1 is SQVTM and CDR2 is ANQGSEA. This CDR3 contains 13 residues. Study-level points and caveats: There were only about 8-25% of top clones found in all five tumor regions. In tumor-adjacent and tumor-blood pairs, overlap was lower than in tumor region pairs.

V gene TRBV29-1 combines with J gene TRBJ2-6, with a possible D match to TRBD1 (5 bases). The sequence came from a woman in her twenties or thirties with primary liver carcinoma and hepatitis B virus infection. Sequencing was done on a sample of liver tumor tissue from sampling region 5. Stated subset: tumor region T5, tumor centre. The CDR3 sequence is CSVQGTGANILTF. CDR3 DNA sequence: TGCAGCGTTCAAGGAACTGGGGCCAACATCCTGACCTTC.